This is a list of T cell receptor beta chains from one sample in a study of blood T cells in healthy people across ages. From the 5' RACE reads, TCRdb called clonotypes with MiXCR, one entry per CDR3 protein. This sample carries about 680,000 distinct CDR3 sequences, 45% to 50% of them seen once, and the ten largest clones take about 32%. The sequenced material came from blood. Receptors originate from a woman in her fifties or sixties in good health. Both conserved end residues are part of each CDR3. D genes are given only for firm matches. A clone size is listed for some rows: how often the clone was seen (once, few, many), or a class if it is expanded.

d_gene	abundance	v_gene	j_gene	CDR3aa	CDR3nt
NA	NA	TRBV10-3	TRBJ2-5	CAISGGGRSGETQYF	TGTGCCATCAGTGGAGGAGGGCGGTCCGGGGAGACCCAGTACTTC
TRBD2	NA	TRBV7-2	TRBJ2-7	CASSATTSGWTYEQYF	TGTGCCAGCAGCGCCACGACTAGCGGGTGGACGTACGAGCAGTACTTC
NA	NA	TRBV29-1	TRBJ1-4	CSVDGGIEEKLFF	TGCAGCGTTGATGGGGGGATCGAGGAAAAACTGTTTTTT
TRBD2	many	TRBV7-2	TRBJ2-7	CASSLTAGGPGEQYF	TGTGCCAGCAGCTTGACAGCGGGAGGGCCGGGCGAGCAGTACTTC
TRBD2	few	TRBV20-1	TRBJ2-1	CSASPSGGNEQFF	TGCAGTGCTAGTCCTAGCGGGGGCAATGAGCAGTTCTTC
NA	NA	TRBV28	TRBJ2-7	CASSVLLASYEQYF	TGTGCCAGCAGTGTCCTCCTAGCCTCCTACGAGCAGTACTTC
NA	NA	TRBV7-3	TRBJ2-3	CASSLPEAQYF	TGTGCCAGCAGCTTACCCGAGGCGCAGTATTTT
NA	NA	TRBV7-2	TRBJ1-6	CASSLEGSRNSPLHF	TGTGCCAGCAGCTTAGAGGGATCACGGAATTCACCCCTCCACTTT
TRBD2	few	TRBV28	TRBJ2-3	CASSSAGRYTDTQYF	TGTGCCAGCAGTTCAGCGGGACGCTACACAGATACGCAGTATTTT
NA	many	TRBV7-8	TRBJ2-7	CASSPRSRSYEQYF	TGTGCCAGCAGCCCTCGCAGCCGCTCCTACGAGCAGTACTTC
TRBD1	many	TRBV20-1	TRBJ1-2	CSARDTGTGYGYTF	TGCAGTGCTAGAGATACCGGGACAGGCTATGGCTACACCTTC
NA	NA	TRBV6-2/TRBV6-3	TRBJ2-1	CASSMRTYNEQFF	TGTGCCAGCAGTATGCGGACCTACAATGAGCAGTTCTTC
NA	NA	TRBV27	TRBJ2-1	CASSLSPPFGGAYNKQFF	TGTGCCAGCAGTTTATCGCCGCCTTTTGGGGGCGCCTACAATAAGCAGTTCTTC
TRBD1	few	TRBV7-2	TRBJ2-5	CASSYRGPQETQYF	TGTGCCAGCAGCTACAGGGGACCCCAAGAGACCCAGTACTTC
TRBD1	many	TRBV4-2	TRBJ2-4	CASSRQGTEAKNIQYF	TGTGCCAGCAGCCGACAAGGGACAGAAGCCAAAAACATTCAGTACTTC
NA	NA	TRBV28	TRBJ2-2	CASSFSKAGTGELFF	TGTGCCAGCAGTTTCTCGAAAGCGGGCACCGGGGAGCTGTTTTTT
NA	NA	TRBV6-2/TRBV6-3	TRBJ1-5	CASSPPGLPQHF	TGTGCCAGCAGTCCGCCGGGGCTGCCCCAGCATTTT
NA	NA	TRBV6-1	TRBJ2-7	CASSGRGASYGQYF	TGTGCCAGCAGTGGGAGGGGAGCGTCCTACGGGCAGTACTTC
TRBD2	NA	TRBV5-1	TRBJ2-3	CASSPLASGVSTDTQYF	TGCGCCAGCAGCCCGCTAGCTAGCGGAGTTAGCACAGATACGCAGTATTTT
NA	NA	TRBV27	TRBJ1-4	CASSSTVVGEKLFF	TGTGCCAGCAGTTCCACCGTAGTAGGTGAAAAACTGTTTTTT
TRBD1	few	TRBV29-1	TRBJ2-1	CSVPGQGTTNEQFF	TGCAGCGTCCCGGGACAGGGGACAACGAATGAGCAGTTCTTC
NA	NA	TRBV28	TRBJ1-1	CASSSTTPNTEAFF	TGTGCCAGCAGTTCTACCACACCGAACACTGAAGCTTTCTTT
NA	NA	TRBV20-1	TRBJ1-2	CSVSAGLYGYTF	TGCAGTGTTAGCGCCGGGTTATATGGCTACACCTTC
NA	once	TRBV28	TRBJ2-7	CASSTSGGKSEQYF	TGTGCCAGCAGTACCTCCGGGGGTAAAAGCGAGCAGTACTTC
NA	NA	TRBV7-2	TRBJ1-4	CASSATGTTNEKLFF	TGTGCCAGCAGCGCAACAGGAACAACTAATGAAAAACTGTTTTTT
NA	NA	TRBV20-1	TRBJ2-1	CSARDLRMGEQFF	TGCAGTGCCAGAGATCTACGGATGGGTGAGCAGTTCTTC
TRBD2	medium-sized	TRBV29-1	TRBJ2-7	CSASPWGGNEQYF	TGCAGCGCATCCCCCTGGGGGGGTAACGAGCAGTACTTC
NA	few	TRBV27	TRBJ2-4	CASSSVLGRGAKNIQYF	TGTGCCAGCAGTTCGGTCCTTGGCAGGGGTGCCAAAAACATTCAGTACTTC
TRBD1	NA	TRBV7-2	TRBJ1-6	CASSLEAPQGVSPLHF	TGTGCCAGCAGCTTAGAGGCTCCGCAGGGGGTTTCACCCCTCCACTTT